The 11 T cell receptor beta chains in this list originate from one sample, sequenced in a study of T-cell memory formation after mild COVID-19. MiXCR, applied by TCRdb to the 5' RACE reads, yields one record per CDR3 protein. This sample has some 100,000 distinct CDR3 sequences, with more than 9.5% found just once. The sample consisted of PBMCs or a T cell subset sorted from them (not recorded which). The receptor set was obtained from a man younger than 30 who had mild COVID-19 (a few samples of this study predate the infection). Cell type and time point are not known.

The CDR3 sequence: CASSVGTTPAETQYF. The CDR3 coding sequence is TGTGCCAGCAGCGTCGGGACTACGCCAGCAGAGACCCAGTACTTC. The genes are TRBV9 and TRBJ2-5; TRBD2 agrees at 7 bases. From germline, CDR1 is SGDLS and CDR2 YYNGEE. The length of the CDR3 is 15 residues. V lost 2 bases to trimming and J lost 4 bases; unmatched junction nucleotides: 8.

The V call is TRBV6-5, the J call TRBJ2-3, with a tentative D call TRBD2 (6 bases). The CDR3 runs 14 residues. Germline CDR1 reads MNHEY; CDR2 reads SVGAGI. V was trimmed by 5 bases and J by 1 base, leaving 10 bases between them. The CDR3 region has the DNA TGTGCCAGCAGTACGGGCGGGGGCACAGATACGCAGTATTTT. Residues: CASSTGGGTDTQYF.

This clonotype has just a few counts. The genes are TRBV29-1 and TRBJ2-5; 9 bases align to TRBD2. The V and J ends lost 7 bases and 5 bases, in that order; junction bases with no gene match: 11. This CDR3 has 14 amino acids. Germline CDR1 reads SQVTM; CDR2 reads ANQGSEA. DNA for the CDR3: TGCAGCGCCTCCGGGACTAGCCTTTCGGAGACCCAGTACTTC. It specifies CSASGTSLSETQYF.

V and J are TRBV4-2 and TRBJ1-5; tentatively, D is TRBD1 (5 bases). From germline, CDR1 is LGHNA and CDR2 YNFKEQ. This CDR3 has 13 amino acids. Trimming took 0 bases from V and 9 from J, leaving 9 bases between them. CDR3: CASSQDAGWPQHF. The CDR3 DNA is TGTGCCAGCAGCCAAGATGCAGGGTGGCCCCAGCATTTT.

The V gene is TRBV5-1, the J gene TRBJ1-4; unclear D gene. V was cut by 2 bases and J by 5 bases, with 10 bases left in between. This CDR3 region has 14 residues. Germline V CDR1 and CDR2: SGHRS, YFSETQ. CDR3 DNA: TGCGCCAGCAGCTTTGGATACAGCAATGAAAAACTGTTTTTT. It yields the protein CASSFGYSNEKLFF.

This rearrangement joins TRBV3-1 to TRBJ1-2; 10 bases map to TRBD1. The CDR3 loop spans 14 amino acids. J gave up 4 bases and V 5 bases, and 4 bases lay outside the gene matches. Germline CDR1 reads LGHDT; CDR2 reads YNNKEL (reference sequence). Here the CDR3 DNA reads TGTGCCAGCAGCGGGACAGGGGCCTTCTATGGCTACACCTTC. It specifies CASSGTGAFYGYTF. The complete variable domain, with remaining parts taken from reference TRBV3-1 and TRBJ1-2, reads DTAVSQTPKYLVTQMGNDKSIKCEQNLGHDTMYWYKQDSKKFLKIMFSYNNKELIINETVPNRFSPKSPDKAHLNLHINSLELGDSAVYFCASSGTGAFYGYTFGSGTRLTVV.

In its sample, this clonotype was seen a few times. The chain couples TRBV6-6 to TRBJ1-4; D gene uncertain. Germline CDR1 reads MNHNY; CDR2 reads SVGAGI (reference sequence). The CDR3 has 16 amino acids. V gave up 6 bases and J gave up 5 bases, with 19 bases separating them. CDR3 DNA sequence: TGTGCCAGCAGAGGACCGACAAGAATAGAAAATGAAAAACTGTTTTTT. Protein product: CASRGPTRIENEKLFF.

This clonotype was found many times. This rearrangement joins TRBV7-8 to TRBJ2-1; TRBD2 agrees at 11 bases. J lost 6 bases, V lost 3 bases, and 10 bases had no gene match. From germline, CDR1 is SGHVS and CDR2 FQNEAQ. The CDR3 length is 17 residues. The CDR3 reads CASSFPRVAGGSNEQFF. For the CDR3, the DNA is TGTGCCAGCAGCTTCCCCCGGGTAGCGGGGGGGAGCAATGAGCAGTTCTTC.

The V call is TRBV20-1, the J call TRBJ2-7; possible D gene TRBD2, 6 bases. The germline V gene encodes CDR1 DFQATT and CDR2 SNEGSKA (reference sequence). The CDR3 totals 13 residues. The ends were cut back, 2 bases at V and 2 bases at J, with 10 bases in the middle. CDR3 bases: TGCAGTGCTAGATGGGGGGAAACCTACGAGCAGTACGTC. Translation: CSARWGETYEQYV.

This clonotype was counted a few times. V is TRBV4-2 and J is TRBJ1-6, with no clear D. The CDR3 contains 16 residues. V gave up 1 base and J gave up 8 bases, with 15 bases separating them. Germline V gives CDR1 LGHNA, CDR2 YNFKEQ. CDR3 sequence (DNA): TGTGCCAGCAGCCAAGGGGTCGGGGATGGGTATTCACCCCTCCACTTT. Protein: CASSQGVGDGYSPLHF.

V usage is TRBV27 and J usage is TRBJ2-7, with 8 nucleotides matching TRBD1. Germline CDR1 and CDR2: MNHEY and SMNVEV (reference sequence). CDR3 length equals 15 residues. With V trimmed by 3 bases and J by 2 bases, 6 bases remained unmatched. CDR3 sequence (DNA): TGTGCCAGCAGTTTCGGACAGGGCCGCACCTACGAGCAGTACTTC. It encodes CASSFGQGRTYEQYF.